The 10 T cell receptor beta chains below come from one sample, sequenced in a study of control samples from healthy donors and cancer patients. Clones were read by immunoSEQ multiplex PCR, and TCRdb kept only the in-frame ones, dropping some. This sample has around 120,000 clones, with 88% found just once. Specimen: blood. The receptors were gathered from a woman aged 70-85 years in good health.

Only a few counts were recorded for this clone. The CDR3 nucleotides are TGCGCCAGCTCGACAGGGGGCTCAGATACGCAGTATTTT. This encodes CASSTGGSDTQYF. The chain couples TRBV10-2 to TRBJ2-3; 10 nucleotides match TRBD1. Per the germline V gene, CDR1 is WSHSY and CDR2 is SAAADI. With V trimmed by 8 bases and J by 4 bases, 3 bases remained unmatched. The CDR3 runs 13 residues.

This sequence joins TRBV5-1 and TRBJ2-1, with 11 bases fitting TRBD2. Per the germline V gene, CDR1 is SGHRS and CDR2 is YFSETQ. CDR3 length: 15 residues. J gave up 9 bases and V 0 bases, and 5 bases lay outside the gene matches. Here the CDR3 DNA reads TGCGCCAGCAGCTTGGCTAGCGGGGGGCCCCGTGAGCAGTTCTTC. Amino acids: CASSLASGGPREQFF.

This sequence joins TRBV4-1 and TRBJ2-7; D is unresolved. This CDR3 has 15 amino acids. The V end lost 0 bases, the J end lost 2 bases, and 11 bases lay between the germline ends. From germline, CDR1 is MGHRA and CDR2 YSYEKL. The DNA for the CDR3 is TGCGCCAGCAGCCAAGACGGCTCTCATACCTACGAGCAGTACTTC. Translating it yields CASSQDGSHTYEQYF.

The chain uses TRBV19 and TRBJ1-2; TRBD1 agrees at 8 bases. V trimming: 5 bases; J trimming: 2 bases; junction bases outside the gene matches: 4. This CDR3 has 14 amino acids. Per germline, CDR1 LNHDA and CDR2 SQIVND (reference sequence). CDR3 protein: CASSVDRANYGYTF. In DNA form, the CDR3 reads TGTGCCAGTAGTGTGGACAGGGCCAACTATGGCTACACCTTC.

The chain is built from TRBV3-1 (or the pseudogene TRBV3-2) and TRBJ2-7, with a possible D match to TRBD2 (6 bases). CDR1 is LGHDT and CDR2 is YNNKEL in the germline V gene (reference sequence). CDR3 size: 16 residues. Trimming removed 1 base at V and 7 bases at J, with 20 bases between. The CDR3 here is CASSQVHYGAAGEQYF. In DNA form, the CDR3 reads TGTGCCAGCAGCCAAGTGCACTATGGCGCGGCGGGAGAGCAGTACTTC.

CDR3 in amino acids: CASTSQDIASGNTIYF. In DNA form, the CDR3 reads TGTGCCAGCACCTCCCAGGACATCGCCTCAGGAAACACCATATATTTT. The chain uses TRBV5-8 and TRBJ1-3; TRBD1 might be the D (5 bases). This CDR3 region has 16 residues. Germline lookup yields CDR1 SGHTS and CDR2 YDEGEE. With 6 bases removed from V and 4 bases from J, the gap between germline ends came to 20 bases.

This sequence joins TRBV18 and TRBJ2-1, with D perhaps given as TRBD1 or TRBD2 (5 bases each). The V gene lost 5 bases and the J gene lost 0 bases, with 8 bases spanning the gap. Germline assignment: CDR1 KGHSH and CDR2 LQKENI. This CDR3 has 14 amino acids. CDR3 region: CASSEGSSYNEQFF. The CDR3 nucleotides read TGTGCCAGCTCAGAGGGGAGCTCCTACAATGAGCAGTTCTTC.

The gene calls are TRBV29-1 and TRBJ1-3; D is undetermined. Germline values: CDR1 SQVTM, CDR2 ANQGSEA. The V and J ends lost 4 bases and 7 bases respectively, with 14 bases between them. The CDR3 has 13 residues. The CDR3 coding sequence is TGCAGCGTTGTGAGGTCCATCGAGAACACCATATATTTT. Its protein product is CSVVRSIENTIYF.

The rearrangement uses TRBV6-5 and TRBJ1-1, with 8 bases matching TRBD1. The ends lost 0 bases at V and 4 bases at J; junction bases unmatched: 7. CDR3 length: 16 residues. Germline V CDR1 and CDR2: MNHEY, SVGAGI. The CDR3 DNA is TGTGCCAGCAGTTACTCCCCGGGACAGGTGGGCACTGAAGCTTTCTTT. As protein: CASSYSPGQVGTEAFF.

The CDR3 DNA follows: TGTGCCAGCAGTCATACCCAGGGTTTCGAGCAGTACTTC. It encodes CASSHTQGFEQYF. The J gene is TRBJ2-7, the V gene TRBV27, with a weak D call TRBD1 (5 bases). CDR3 length: 13 amino acids. Germline CDR1 reads MNHEY; CDR2 reads SMNVEV (reference sequence). Trimming took 5 bases from V and 6 from J, leaving 14 bases between them.